The T cell receptor (beta chain) described here comes from a study of T cell repertoires in cytomegalovirus infection. On the study more broadly: Public TCR beta signature analysis indicated the presence of both CMV infection and matching HLA type. Study-wide findings and caveats: The ex vivo response was dominated by HLA-C-restricted CMV-specific TCR beta clonotypes.

TCRdb redid the calling of the reads with MiXCR, one entry per CDR3 protein. The sample consists of some 500,000 distinct CDR3 sequences, 40% of them appearing once. As concerns this clonotype: Its specificity is unknown.

CDR1 is SGHRS and CDR2 is YFSETQ in the germline V gene. V lost 0 bases to trimming and J lost 4 bases, with 13 bases between them. The CDR3 is made up of 15 amino acids. The rearrangement joins TRBV5-1 to TRBJ2-5; a weak D match, TRBD1 (6 bases). The specimen was cultured PBMCs, collected from culture after CMV antigen stimulation. The TCR comes from a human donor in good health (CMV status not recorded). Some clones in this sample may be carry-over from other donors' samples. The CDR3, as DNA: TGCGCCAGCAGCTTGGATCCAGGGGCGGGAGAGACCCAGTACTTC. As protein: CASSLDPGAGETQYF.